Listed below are T cell receptor beta chains from one sample, sequenced in a study of blood T cell repertoires in COVID-19. Data came from immunoSEQ multiplex PCR; TCRdb stores just in-frame clones and leaves some out. The table lists fewer than 200,000 clones, roughly 84% of them singletons. The sequenced material came from peripheral blood. These receptors came from a man between 35 and 55 years old with acute or convalescent COVID-19. Both conserved end residues are part of each CDR3. A clone size is listed for some rows: how often the clone was seen (once, few, many), or a class if it is expanded.

v_call: TRBV7-8
clone_size: -
j_call: TRBJ1-5
cdr3_aa: CASSLSTGEQPQHF

v_call: TRBV5-4
clone_size: once
j_call: TRBJ2-3
cdr3_aa: CASSEMSFISTDTQYF

v_call: TRBV4-3
clone_size: -
j_call: TRBJ1-4
cdr3_aa: CASSQDTGGREKLFF

v_call: TRBV30
clone_size: -
j_call: TRBJ2-2
cdr3_aa: CAWRDRDGELFF

v_call: TRBV19
clone_size: -
j_call: TRBJ2-1
cdr3_aa: CASSTEQGANEQFF

v_call: TRBV28
clone_size: -
j_call: TRBJ1-5
cdr3_aa: CASRQDLNQPQHF

v_call: TRBV7-9
clone_size: -
j_call: TRBJ1-1
cdr3_aa: CASSPRPGTEAFF

v_call: TRBV29-1
clone_size: few
j_call: TRBJ1-3
cdr3_aa: CSVETGAGNTIYF

v_call: TRBV7-7
clone_size: -
j_call: TRBJ2-7
cdr3_aa: CASSFRPTASYEQYF

v_call: TRBV5-1
clone_size: -
j_call: TRBJ2-2
cdr3_aa: CASSLVAGSPGELFF

v_call: TRBV4-1
clone_size: once
j_call: TRBJ1-1
cdr3_aa: CASSQSQFLMNTEAFF

v_call: TRBV10-3
clone_size: -
j_call: TRBJ1-4
cdr3_aa: CAIRRSTNEKLFF

v_call: TRBV9
clone_size: once
j_call: TRBJ1-1
cdr3_aa: CASSVAGSTEAFF

v_call: TRBV4-1
clone_size: -
j_call: TRBJ1-6
cdr3_aa: CASSQCMQEVNSPLHF

v_call: TRBV11-2
clone_size: -
j_call: TRBJ2-1
cdr3_aa: CASSLGLAGNEQFF

v_call: TRBV5-4
clone_size: -
j_call: TRBJ1-4
cdr3_aa: CASSLRTGGRSIEKLFF

v_call: TRBV11-2
clone_size: -
j_call: TRBJ2-7
cdr3_aa: CASSLGRDRGGYEQYF

v_call: TRBV4-3
clone_size: -
j_call: TRBJ1-2
cdr3_aa: CASSRAGANYGYTF

v_call: TRBV29-1
clone_size: -
j_call: TRBJ1-1
cdr3_aa: CSVERQMNTEAFF

v_call: TRBV5-1
clone_size: -
j_call: TRBJ1-2
cdr3_aa: CASRLNPDLNGYTF

v_call: TRBV5-6
clone_size: -
j_call: TRBJ1-6
cdr3_aa: CASSLPATGSPLHF

v_call: TRBV7-9
clone_size: few
j_call: TRBJ1-6
cdr3_aa: CASSLDPGSSYNSPLHF

v_call: TRBV13
clone_size: once
j_call: TRBJ2-7
cdr3_aa: CASSLNQGGSYEQYF

v_call: TRBV14
clone_size: -
j_call: TRBJ1-3
cdr3_aa: CASSQDSARSGIGNTIYF

v_call: TRBV7-2
clone_size: -
j_call: TRBJ1-1
cdr3_aa: CASSLPQILGRVTNTEAFF

v_call: TRBV5-5
clone_size: -
j_call: TRBJ2-3
cdr3_aa: CASSLLTAHTDTQYF

v_call: TRBV5-6
clone_size: -
j_call: TRBJ1-2
cdr3_aa: CASRPGQGVYGYTF

v_call: TRBV6-5
clone_size: -
j_call: TRBJ1-6
cdr3_aa: CASSYTPRPGGSPLHF

v_call: TRBV7-2
clone_size: -
j_call: TRBJ1-2
cdr3_aa: CASSPRQGRDYGYTF

v_call: TRBV28
clone_size: -
j_call: TRBJ2-7
cdr3_aa: CASCDRSSSYEQYF

v_call: TRBV10-1
clone_size: -
j_call: TRBJ2-1
cdr3_aa: CASSEAGQFYNEQFF